Listed here is a single TCR beta chain. The antigen it binds to is not known. Base-call qualities are not available, and no considerably larger clone is one nucleotide away. These data are taken from a study of T cell responses to AZD1222 COVID-19 vaccine (dated by TCRdb to the early 2020s). The study in broad terms: A total of more than 230 trial participants underwent TCR sequencing, of whom about 200 had received two doses of AZD1222 and approximately 25 had received two doses of the MenACWY control vaccine. Trial participants were enrolled by age into subgroups of 18-55, 56-69 and 70-plus years, and around 150, 28 and 57 TCR-sequenced participants, respectively, were included in these subgroups.

The germline V gene specifies SGHTA as CDR1 and FQGNSA as CDR2. Germline trimming: 5 bases from V, 7 bases from J; junction bases outside gene matches: 7. The CDR3 numbers 14 residues from cysteine through phenylalanine. The read is trimmed to its CDR3 DNA, 42 bases read in frame from base 1. The CDR3 regions of human TCRbeta chains were subjected to immunosequencing. Under the source paper's analysis protocol: TCRs in the repertoires were matched against a reference library of SARS-CoV-2-specific TCRs that had been generated with the MIRA antigen-specificity platform. Breadth was defined as the fraction of unique TCRs that were SARS-CoV-2-associated. Depth was defined as the fraction of total T cells that were SARS-CoV-2-associated. Using the MIRA data, each spike-specific TCR was mapped to the spike region that the TCR reacts to and placed in a CD4 or CD8 class. Log10-transformed breadth and depth values were compared by one-way ANOVA with Sidak's multiple comparisons tests. As stored in TCRdb, this immuneACCESS dataset retains in-frame rearrangements with V and J assigned. A fraction of the clones does not appear; measured against another copy, unresolved V genes explain less than half of the discrepancy, and the remainder lacks a known reason. V and J calls and clone size are those listed in that table; D and trimming were worked out from the DNA. This sample has fewer than 200,000 clones in its table, and more than 75% of those were observed once. The ten largest account for 4.3% of the sample.

Paper-wide results and their limitations: The 56-69-year group was small, and its depth increase did not reach significance, likely because of low power. No day 14 peak-response samples were available, so repertoires were characterized only after the peak T cell response. Only 5 to 7 AZD1222 recipients were SARS-CoV-2 seropositive at baseline, limiting conclusions about previously exposed vaccinees. Nearly half of unique spike-specific TCRs reportedly recognized epitopes outside regions mutated in the B.1.351 and B.1.1.7 variants. Spike-specific TCR breadth and depth rose significantly after two AZD1222 doses compared with day 0 and with MenACWY recipients. CD4 TCRs associated with the vaccine covered the entire spike protein, and the dominant responses were in regions 160-218 and 743-854. Participants were mostly white British and included more females than males, and it was suggested by the authors that clonal diversity may have been underestimated.

The sample's time point label, decoded: about 28 days (+/-7) after the second vaccine dose. AZD1222 recipients with second doses at about 4 weeks or about 12 weeks were pooled, because spike-specific TCR depth and breadth did not differ between schedules. Vaccinee samples were obtained from the UK trials COV001 and COV002, which included a single-blind randomized controlled phase 2/3 trial of AZD1222 (ChAdOx1 nCoV-19) in healthy adults. For TCRbeta chain sequencing, PBMC samples from trial participants were taken at day 0 and at day 28 after the second dose. The rearrangement joined TRBV7-2 to TRBJ2-1; 8 middle bases align to TRBD2. The source was peripheral blood, collected 28 days after the second AZD1222 dose. This sequence originates from an adult who received the AZD1222 COVID-19 vaccine. The CDR3 protein: CASSREGRGNEQFF. The DNA sequence reads TGTGCCAGCAGCCGGGAGGGGCGGGGAAATGAGCAGTTCTTC.